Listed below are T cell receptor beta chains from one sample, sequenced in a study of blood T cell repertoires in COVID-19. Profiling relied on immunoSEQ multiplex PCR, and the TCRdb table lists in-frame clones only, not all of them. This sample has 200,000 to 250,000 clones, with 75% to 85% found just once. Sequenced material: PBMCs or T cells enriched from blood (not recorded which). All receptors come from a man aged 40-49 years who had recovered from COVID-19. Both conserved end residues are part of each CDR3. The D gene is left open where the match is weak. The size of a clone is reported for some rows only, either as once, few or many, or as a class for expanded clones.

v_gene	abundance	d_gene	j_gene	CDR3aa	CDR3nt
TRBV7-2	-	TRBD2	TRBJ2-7	CASSPYGREQYF	TGTGCCAGCAGCCCCTACGGGAGGGAGCAGTACTTC
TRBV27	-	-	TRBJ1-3	CASSNQGGNTIYF	TGTGCCAGCAGTAACCAGGGCGGAAACACCATATATTTT
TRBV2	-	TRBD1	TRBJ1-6	CASSGTGGGNSPLHF	TGTGCCAGCAGTGGTACAGGGGGGGGAAATTCACCCCTCCACTTT
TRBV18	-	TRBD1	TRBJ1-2	CASSPGQPAWGGYTF	TGTGCCAGCTCACCGGGACAGCCAGCTTGGGGAGGCTACACCTTC
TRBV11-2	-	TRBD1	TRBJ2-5	CASRGQGIGTQYF	TGTGCCAGCAGGGGACAGGGGATAGGGACCCAGTACTTC
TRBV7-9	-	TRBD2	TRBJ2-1	CASSLSMRLAGEGNEQFF	TGTGCCAGCAGCTTGTCCATGAGACTAGCGGGAGAAGGGAATGAGCAGTTCTTC
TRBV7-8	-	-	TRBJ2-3	CASTPVGPLWRGRSTDTQYF	TGTGCCAGCACCCCCGTAGGGCCTTTATGGCGGGGGCGGAGCACAGATACGCAGTATTTT
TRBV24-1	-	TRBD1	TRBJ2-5	CATSDPRGLAETQYF	TGTGCCACCAGTGATCCCAGGGGGTTGGCAGAGACCCAGTACTTC
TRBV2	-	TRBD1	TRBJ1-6	CASRFGSGQGSSPLHF	TGTGCCAGCCGTTTCGGGTCGGGACAGGGATCTTCACCCCTCCACTTT
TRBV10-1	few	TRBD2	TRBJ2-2	CASSLKRDTGELFF	TGCGCCAGCAGCCTTAAGCGGGATACCGGGGAGCTGTTTTTT
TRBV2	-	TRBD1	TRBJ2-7	CASSRQGDYEQYF	TGTGCCAGCAGTCGACAGGGGGACTACGAGCAGTACTTC
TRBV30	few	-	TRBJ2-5	CAWSQGHQETQYF	TGTGCCTGGAGCCAGGGTCATCAAGAGACCCAGTACTTC
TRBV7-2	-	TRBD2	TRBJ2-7	CASSFRRGVGEQYF	TGTGCCAGCAGCTTTAGGCGGGGGGTAGGAGAGCAGTACTTC
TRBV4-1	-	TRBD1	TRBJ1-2	CASSQDSGGAGYGYTF	TGCGCCAGCAGCCAAGATTCAGGGGGCGCGGGCTATGGCTACACCTTC
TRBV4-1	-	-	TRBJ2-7	CASSQASSGGPYEQYF	TGCGCCAGCAGCCAAGCCTCCTCTGGGGGCCCCTACGAGCAGTACTTC